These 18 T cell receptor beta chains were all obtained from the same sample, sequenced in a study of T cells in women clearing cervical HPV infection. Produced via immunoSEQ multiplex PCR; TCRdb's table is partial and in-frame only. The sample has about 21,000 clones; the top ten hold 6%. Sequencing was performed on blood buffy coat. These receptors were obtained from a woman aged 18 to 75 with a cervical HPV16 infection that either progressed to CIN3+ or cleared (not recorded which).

The part of the CDR3 DNA that was read is TGCGCCAGCAGCCAAGATTCGATATCGGCGGGAGGGCGAGATACG. Encoded protein: CASSQDSISAGGRDT. The full CDR3 protein is CASSQDSISAGGRDTQYF. The rearrangement joins TRBV4-1 to TRBJ2-3; 9 bases are shared with TRBD2. From the germline J gene comes the end of the CDR3, since the read stops 3 residues before it. Germline V gives CDR1 MGHRA, CDR2 YSYEKL. Trimming took 0 bases from V and 5 from J; bases not matched to a gene: 12. CDR3 length: 18 amino acids.

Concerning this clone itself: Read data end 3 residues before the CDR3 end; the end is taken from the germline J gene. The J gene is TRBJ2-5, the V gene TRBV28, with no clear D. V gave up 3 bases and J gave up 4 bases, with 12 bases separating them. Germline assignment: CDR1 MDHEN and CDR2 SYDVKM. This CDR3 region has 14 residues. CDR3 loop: CASSFPSILETQYF. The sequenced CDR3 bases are TGTGCCAGCAGTTTCCCTAGTATCTTAGAGACC.

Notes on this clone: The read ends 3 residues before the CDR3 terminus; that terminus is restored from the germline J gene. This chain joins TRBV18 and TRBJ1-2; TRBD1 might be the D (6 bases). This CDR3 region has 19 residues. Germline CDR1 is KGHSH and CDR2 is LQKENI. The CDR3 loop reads CASSVRTSGTRGSYNDYTF. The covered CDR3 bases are TGTGCCAGCTCAGTTCGGACTAGCGGAACCAGGGGCTCCTACAATGAC.

CDR3 residues: CAWSSGGGATNEKLFF. The sequenced part of the CDR3 DNA is TGTGCCTGGAGCTCGGGAGGCGGGGCAACTAATGAAAAA. The chain joins TRBV30 to TRBJ1-4; D remains unclear. Sequencing ends 3 residues short of the CDR3 end; the germline J gene provides the rest. Trimming shortened V by 3 bases and J by 0 bases, and 14 bases separated the two germline ends. This CDR3 has 16 residues. Germline V gives CDR1 GTSNPN, CDR2 SVGIG (reference sequence).

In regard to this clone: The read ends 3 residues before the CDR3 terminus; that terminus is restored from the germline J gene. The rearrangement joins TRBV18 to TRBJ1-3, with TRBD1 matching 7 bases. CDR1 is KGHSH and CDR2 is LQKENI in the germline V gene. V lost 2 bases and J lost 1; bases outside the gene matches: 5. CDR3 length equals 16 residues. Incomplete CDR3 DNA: TGTGCCAGCTCACCAGGGCAGGGGGAGTCTGGAAACACC. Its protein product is CASSPGQGESGNT. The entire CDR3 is CASSPGQGESGNTIYF.

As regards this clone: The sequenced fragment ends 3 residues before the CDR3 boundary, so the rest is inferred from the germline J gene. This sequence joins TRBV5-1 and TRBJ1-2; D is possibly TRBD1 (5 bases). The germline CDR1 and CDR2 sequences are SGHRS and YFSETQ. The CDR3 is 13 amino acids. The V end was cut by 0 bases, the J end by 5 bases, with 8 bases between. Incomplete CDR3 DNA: TGCGCCAGCAGCTTGGCCTCAGGGTATGGC. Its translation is CASSLASGYG. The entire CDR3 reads CASSLASGYGYTF.

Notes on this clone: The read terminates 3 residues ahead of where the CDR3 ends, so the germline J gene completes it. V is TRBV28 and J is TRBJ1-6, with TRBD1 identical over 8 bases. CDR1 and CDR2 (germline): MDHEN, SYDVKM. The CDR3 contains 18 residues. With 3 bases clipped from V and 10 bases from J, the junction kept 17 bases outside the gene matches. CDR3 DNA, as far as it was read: TGTGCCAGCAGTTTTTCGACAGGGGAAATCGCCAAGGGATCACCC. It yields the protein CASSFSTGEIAKGSP. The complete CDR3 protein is CASSFSTGEIAKGSPLHF.

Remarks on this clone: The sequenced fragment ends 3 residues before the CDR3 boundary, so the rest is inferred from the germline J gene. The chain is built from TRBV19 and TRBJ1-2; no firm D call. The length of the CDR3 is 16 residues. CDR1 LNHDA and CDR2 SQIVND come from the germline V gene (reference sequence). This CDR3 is CASSIPAGEGTDTYTF. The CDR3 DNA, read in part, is TGTGCCAGTAGTATCCCAGCGGGAGAGGGCACAGATACC.

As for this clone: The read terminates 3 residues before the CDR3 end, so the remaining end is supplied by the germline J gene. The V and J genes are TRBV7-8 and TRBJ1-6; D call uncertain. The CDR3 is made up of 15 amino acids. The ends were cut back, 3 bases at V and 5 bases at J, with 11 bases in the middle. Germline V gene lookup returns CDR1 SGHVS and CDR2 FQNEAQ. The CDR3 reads CASSFGNNHNSPLHF. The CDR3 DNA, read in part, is TGTGCCAGCAGCTTTGGTAACAACCATAATTCACCC.

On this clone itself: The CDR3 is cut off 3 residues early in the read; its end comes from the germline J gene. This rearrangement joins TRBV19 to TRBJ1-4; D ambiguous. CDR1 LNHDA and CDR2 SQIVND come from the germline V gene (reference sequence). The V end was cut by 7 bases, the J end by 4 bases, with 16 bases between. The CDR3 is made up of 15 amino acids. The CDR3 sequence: CASTSGLLNNEKLFF. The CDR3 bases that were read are TGTGCCAGTACCTCAGGACTGCTAAATAATGAAAAA. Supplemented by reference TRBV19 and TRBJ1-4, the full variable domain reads DGGITQSPKYLFRKEGQNVTLSCEQNLNHDAMYWYRQDPGQGLRLIYYSQIVNDFQKGDIAEGYSVSREKKESFPLTVTSAQKNPTAFYLCASTSGLLNNEKLFFGSGTQLSVL.

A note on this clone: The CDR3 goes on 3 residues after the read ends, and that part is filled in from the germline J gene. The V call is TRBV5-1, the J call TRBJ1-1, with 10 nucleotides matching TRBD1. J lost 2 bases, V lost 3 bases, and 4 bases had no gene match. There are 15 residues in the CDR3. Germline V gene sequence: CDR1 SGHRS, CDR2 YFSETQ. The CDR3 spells CASSSRTGGNTEAFF. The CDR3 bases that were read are TGCGCCAGCAGCTCCAGGACAGGGGGAAACACTGAA.

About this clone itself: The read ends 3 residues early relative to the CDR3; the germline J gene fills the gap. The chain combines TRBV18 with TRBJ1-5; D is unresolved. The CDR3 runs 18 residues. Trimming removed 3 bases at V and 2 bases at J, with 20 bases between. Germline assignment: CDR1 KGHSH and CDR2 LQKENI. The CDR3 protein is CASSPPLTELSGNQPQHF. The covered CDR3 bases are TGTGCCAGCTCACCCCCGCTTACAGAGCTCTCCGGCAATCAGCCC.

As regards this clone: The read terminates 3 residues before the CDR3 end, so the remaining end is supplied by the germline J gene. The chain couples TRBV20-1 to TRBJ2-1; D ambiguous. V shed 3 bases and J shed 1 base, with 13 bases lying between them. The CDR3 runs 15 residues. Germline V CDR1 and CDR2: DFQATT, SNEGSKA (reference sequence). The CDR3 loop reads CSARPGQKSYNEQFF. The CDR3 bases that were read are TGCAGTGCTAGGCCTGGGCAAAAGTCCTACAATGAG.

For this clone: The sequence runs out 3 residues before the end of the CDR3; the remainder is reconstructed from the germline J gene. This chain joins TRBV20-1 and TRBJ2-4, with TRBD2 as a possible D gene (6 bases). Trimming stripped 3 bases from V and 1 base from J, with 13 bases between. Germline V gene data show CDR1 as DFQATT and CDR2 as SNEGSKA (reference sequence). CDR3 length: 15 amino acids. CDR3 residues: CSARDHRGAKNIQYF. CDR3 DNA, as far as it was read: TGCAGTGCTAGGGACCACCGGGGGGCCAAAAACATT.

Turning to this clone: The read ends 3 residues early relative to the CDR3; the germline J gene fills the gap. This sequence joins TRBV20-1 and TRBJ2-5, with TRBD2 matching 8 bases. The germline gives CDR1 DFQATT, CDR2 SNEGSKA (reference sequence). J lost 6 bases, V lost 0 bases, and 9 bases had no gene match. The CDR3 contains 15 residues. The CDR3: CSARDMSGSTQTQYF. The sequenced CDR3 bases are TGCAGTGCTAGAGATATGAGCGGGAGCACGCAGACC.

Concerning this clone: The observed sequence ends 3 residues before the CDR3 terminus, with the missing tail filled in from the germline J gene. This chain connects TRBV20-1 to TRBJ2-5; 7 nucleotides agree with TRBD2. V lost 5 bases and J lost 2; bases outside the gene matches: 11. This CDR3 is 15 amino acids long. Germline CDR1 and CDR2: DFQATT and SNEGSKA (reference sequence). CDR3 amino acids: CSAPTSRGPQETQYF. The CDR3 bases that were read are TGCAGTGCTCCGACTAGCCGGGGTCCACAAGAGACC.

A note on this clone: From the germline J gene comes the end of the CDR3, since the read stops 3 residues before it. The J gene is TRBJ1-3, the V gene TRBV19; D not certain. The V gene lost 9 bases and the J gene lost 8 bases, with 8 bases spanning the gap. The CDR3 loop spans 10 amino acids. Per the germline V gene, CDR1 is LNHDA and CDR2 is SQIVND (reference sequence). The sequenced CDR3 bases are TGTGCCAGCTTGAGGGACACC. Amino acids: CASLRDT. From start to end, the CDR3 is CASLRDTIYF.

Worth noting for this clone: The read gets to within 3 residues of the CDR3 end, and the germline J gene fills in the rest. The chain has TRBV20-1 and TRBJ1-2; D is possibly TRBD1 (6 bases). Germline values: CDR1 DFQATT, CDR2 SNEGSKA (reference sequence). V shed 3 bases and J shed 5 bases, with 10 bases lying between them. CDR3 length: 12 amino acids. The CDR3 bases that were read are TGCAGTGCTAGGGCAGGGGCTTATGGC. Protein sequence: CSARAGAYG. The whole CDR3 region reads CSARAGAYGYTF.